The clone carrying this T cell receptor beta chain was observed a handful of times. Its antigen remains unidentified. The protocol was immunoSEQ multiplex PCR, while the TCRdb copy is restricted to in-frame clones and leaves out a portion. Among roughly 79,000 clones listed, 84% were seen once. These data originate in a study of OX40 agonist ivuxolimab in advanced cancers. As for the study in general: Earlier anti-PD-1, anti-PD-L1 or anti-CTLA-4 therapy was permitted; roughly 42% had received some.

Looked up from germline, CDR1 is SGHTA and CDR2 is FQGTGA. V lost 3 bases, J lost 7 bases, and 5 bases stayed unmatched. The CDR3 contains 13 residues. Findings and limits, study-wide: Circulating CD4+ and CD8+ T cells showed clonal expansion by week 6 at 0.1 to 3.0 mg/kg. Clonal expansion in partial responders at 0.1-3.0 mg/kg ranked among the lowest.

The rearrangement links TRBV7-3 to TRBJ2-7, with TRBD1 identical over 8 bases. This specimen consisted of CD4+ or CD8+ T cells sorted from blood, obtained in a trial of the OX40 agonist ivuxolimab. The clonotype originates from an adult with an advanced solid tumor such as melanoma, head and neck, liver or kidney cancer. CDR3 DNA: TGTGCCAGCAGCTTCGACAGGGGTTATGAGCAGTACTTC. The encoded protein is CASSFDRGYEQYF.